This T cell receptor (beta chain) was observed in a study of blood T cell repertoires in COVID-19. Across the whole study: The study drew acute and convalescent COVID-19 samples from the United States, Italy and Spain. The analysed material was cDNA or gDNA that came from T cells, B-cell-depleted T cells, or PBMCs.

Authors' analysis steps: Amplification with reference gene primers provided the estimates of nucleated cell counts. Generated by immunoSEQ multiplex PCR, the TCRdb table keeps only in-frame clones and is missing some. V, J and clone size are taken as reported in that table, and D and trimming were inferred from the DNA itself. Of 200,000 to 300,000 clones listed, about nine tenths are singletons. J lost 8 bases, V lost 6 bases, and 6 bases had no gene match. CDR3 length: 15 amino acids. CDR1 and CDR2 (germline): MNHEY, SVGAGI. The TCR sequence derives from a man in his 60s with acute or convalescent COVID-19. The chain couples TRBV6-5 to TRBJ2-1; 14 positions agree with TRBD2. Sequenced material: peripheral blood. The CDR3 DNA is TGTGCCAGCAGCTCCGGGACTAGCGGGAGACATGAGCAGTTCTTC. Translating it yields CASSSGTSGRHEQFF.